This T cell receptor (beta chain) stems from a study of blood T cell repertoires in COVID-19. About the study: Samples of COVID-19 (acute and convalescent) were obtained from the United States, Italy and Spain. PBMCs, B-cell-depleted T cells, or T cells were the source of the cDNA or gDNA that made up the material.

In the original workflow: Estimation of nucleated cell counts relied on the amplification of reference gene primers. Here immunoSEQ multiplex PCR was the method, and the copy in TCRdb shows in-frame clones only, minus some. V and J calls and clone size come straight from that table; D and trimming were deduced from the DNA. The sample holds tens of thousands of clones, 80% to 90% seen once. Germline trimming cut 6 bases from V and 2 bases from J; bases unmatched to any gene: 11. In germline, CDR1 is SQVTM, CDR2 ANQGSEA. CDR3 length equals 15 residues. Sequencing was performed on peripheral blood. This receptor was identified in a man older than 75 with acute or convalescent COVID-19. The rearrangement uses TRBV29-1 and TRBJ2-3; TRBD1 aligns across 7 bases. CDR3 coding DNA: TGCAGCGTCGGTACAGGGGATTCCCTCACAGATACGCAGTATTTT. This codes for CSVGTGDSLTDTQYF.